Below are 5 T cell receptor beta chains sequenced from a single sample in a study of identical twins. TCRdb ran MiXCR on the 5' RACE reads and lists one entry per CDR3 protein. Among fewer than 900,000 distinct CDR3 sequences, around 21% were seen once, and the ten largest hold 4% to 5.5%. These data were likewise used in another study, on T cells expressing NK-cell markers.

The specimen sequenced was PBMCs. The receptors stem from a woman younger than 30 in good health.

The chain is built from TRBV12-5 and TRBJ2-7; 10 bases match TRBD2. CDR1 and CDR2 from the germline V gene are LGHNT and FRNRAP. V shed 1 base, J shed 6 bases, and the junction held 0 bases outside the gene matches. This CDR3 is 13 amino acids long. The CDR3 is CASGLGTSGEQYF. DNA of the CDR3: TGTGCTAGTGGTTTGGGGACTAGCGGCGAGCAGTACTTC.

This clonotype appeared many times. The chain employs TRBV5-6 and TRBJ2-3; D unresolved. Trimming stripped 0 bases from V and 6 bases from J, with 8 bases between. The germline V gene has CDR1 SGHDT and CDR2 YYEEEE. The CDR3 contains 13 residues. CDR3 sequence: CASSLGRRDTQYF. CDR3 DNA: TGTGCCAGCAGCTTGGGGCGGCGGGATACGCAGTATTTT.

This clonotype turned up a few times. The rearrangement links TRBV30 to TRBJ1-4; the match to TRBD1 covers 7 bases. The CDR3 is 15 residues long. The V gene end was trimmed by 4 bases and the J gene end by 1 base; junction bases not matched to a gene: 6. In germline, CDR1 is GTSNPN, CDR2 SVGIG (reference sequence). This CDR3 is CAWTDREGTNEKLFF. In nucleotides, the CDR3 is TGTGCCTGGACTGACAGGGAGGGAACTAATGAAAAACTGTTTTTT.

The chain couples TRBV7-2 to TRBJ2-1; D gene ambiguous. Trimming removed 6 bases at V and 6 bases at J, with 12 bases between. The CDR3 totals 13 residues. Germline values: CDR1 SGHTA, CDR2 FQGNSA. CDR3 region: CASSNPYGNEQFF. The CDR3 coding sequence is TGTGCCAGCAGTAATCCCTATGGCAATGAGCAGTTCTTC.

CDR3 coding DNA: TGTGCCAGCAGCCGGACAACAGGGTACGGGGCCAACGTCCTGACTTTC. It translates to CASSRTTGYGANVLTF. The gene calls are TRBV7-2 and TRBJ2-6; a weak D match, TRBD1 (6 bases). The V gene lost 5 bases and the J gene lost 4 bases, with 15 bases spanning the gap. Germline CDR1 is SGHTA and CDR2 is FQGNSA. The CDR3 consists of 16 residues.